These 11 T cell receptor beta chains came from one sample sequenced in a study of cytomegalovirus exposure and HLA in healthy donors. Vbeta (60) and Jbeta (13) primers were used in the PCR. The data were produced by immunoSEQ multiplex PCR, yet TCRdb's version contains in-frame clones alone and is incomplete. Among approximately 110,000 clones listed, 65% to 80% were seen once. Sequencing was performed on PBMCs. The source is a female donor in good health and CMV-seropositive.

The rearrangement links TRBV30 to TRBJ2-7; TRBD1 matches at 7 bases. Germline loops: CDR1 GTSNPN, CDR2 SVGIG (reference sequence). This CDR3 region has 13 residues. The V gene end was trimmed by 0 bases and the J gene end by 4 bases; junction bases not matched to a gene: 3. Here the CDR3 DNA reads TGTGCCTGGAGTGTACAACAGGGGTACGAGCAGTACTTC. This gives the protein CAWSVQQGYEQYF.

This clone was detected only once. J is TRBJ1-1 and V is TRBV4-2; weak D call: TRBD1 (6 bases). The germline V gene has CDR1 LGHNA and CDR2 YNFKEQ. Trimming took 3 bases from V and 1 from J, leaving 12 bases between them. This CDR3 has 15 residues. The CDR3 sequence is CASSHYGQKNTEAFF. The CDR3 coding sequence is TGTGCCAGCAGCCACTATGGACAGAAGAACACTGAAGCTTTCTTT.

The rearrangement links TRBV5-8 to TRBJ2-5; 10 nucleotides align to TRBD2. J lost 8 bases, V lost 4 bases, and 5 bases had no gene match. Germline CDR1 is SGHTS and CDR2 is YDEGEE. The CDR3 extends over 13 amino acids. The CDR3 bases are TGTGCCAGCAGCGCAAGCGGGAGGGTCACCCAGTACTTC. This translates into CASSASGRVTQYF. The full variable domain, rest sourced from reference TRBV5-8 and TRBJ2-5, is EAGVTQSPTHLIKTRGQQATLRCSPISGHTSVYWYQQALGLGLQFLLWYDEGEERNRGNFPPRFSGRQFPNYSSELNVNALELEDSALYLCASSASGRVTQYFGPGTRLLVL.

The chain couples TRBV5-1 to TRBJ2-7; 10 nucleotides line up with TRBD2. Trimming removed 4 bases from V and 4 bases from J; junction bases left unmatched: 17. Germline CDR1 is SGHRS and CDR2 is YFSETQ. The CDR3 runs 18 residues. CDR3 bases: TGCGCCAGCAGCCGCACTAGCGGGATACTAATCTCGGGGTACGAGCAGTACTTC. Translated, it gives CASSRTSGILISGYEQYF.

V gene TRBV28 combines with J gene TRBJ2-3; TRBD2 agrees at 10 bases. This CDR3 comprises 16 residues. Germline trimming cut 2 bases from V and 1 base from J; bases unmatched to any gene: 3. The germline gives CDR1 MDHEN, CDR2 SYDVKM. The CDR3 protein is CASSLIAGGGTDTQYF. The CDR3 bases are TGTGCCAGCAGTTTAATAGCGGGGGGCGGCACAGATACGCAGTATTTT.

Worth noting for this clone: An end of the junction differs from the germline gene, which may be a read error. This chain links TRBV18 with TRBJ1-1; 11 bases map to TRBD1. The CDR3 runs to 16 residues. Per the germline V gene, CDR1 is KGHSH and CDR2 is LQKENI. In nucleotides, the CDR3 is TGTGCCAGCTCCCCACAACGGACAGGGGGCAACACTGAAGCTTTCTTT. Translation gives CASSPQRTGGNTEAFF.

The J gene is TRBJ1-5, the V gene TRBV18; 7 nucleotides line up with TRBD1. The CDR3 loop spans 14 amino acids. J lost 2 bases, V lost 6 bases, and 4 bases had no gene match. CDR1 KGHSH and CDR2 LQKENI come from the germline V gene. CDR3 region: CASSRGQGNQPQHF. The CDR3 nucleotides read TGTGCCAGCTCCCGCGGACAGGGCAATCAGCCCCAGCATTTT.

For the CDR3, the DNA is TGTGCCAGCAGCTCCCCTAGACTAGCGGTTAACAATGAGCAGTTCTTC. This encodes CASSSPRLAVNNEQFF. The V and J genes are TRBV13 and TRBJ2-1, with 9 bases fitting TRBD2. CDR1 PRHDT and CDR2 FYEKMQ come from the germline V gene (reference sequence). This CDR3 is 16 amino acids long. V was pared by 4 bases and J by 5 bases, with 9 bases of the junction left unmatched.

This rearrangement joins TRBV4-2 to TRBJ2-1; TRBD2 agrees at 12 bases. The CDR3 has 15 residues. The ends lost 5 bases at V and 6 bases at J; junction bases unmatched: 5. Per the germline V gene, CDR1 is LGHNA and CDR2 is YNFKEQ. As DNA, the CDR3 is TGTGCCAGCAGCAAAGGACTAGCGGGGTCCAATGAGCAGTTCTTC. Encoded protein: CASSKGLAGSNEQFF.

The sample holds one count of this clone. The CDR3 sequence: CASSVLAGGPGTQYF. The DNA for the CDR3 is TGTGCCAGCAGTGTCTTAGCGGGGGGGCCCGGTACGCAGTATTTT. V gene TRBV6-4 combines with J gene TRBJ2-3, with 11 bases lining up with TRBD2. CDR1 MRHNA and CDR2 SNTAGT come from the germline V gene. CDR3 length equals 15 residues. V lost 4 bases, J lost 8 bases, and 8 bases stayed unmatched.

In DNA form, the CDR3 reads TGTGCCAGCAGCTTTTACAGGGACTATAGCAATCAGCCCCAGCATTTT. This gives the protein CASSFYRDYSNQPQHF. The chain uses TRBV5-5 and TRBJ1-5, with D possibly being TRBD1 (6 bases). CDR1 SGHKS and CDR2 YYEKEE come from the germline V gene (reference sequence). This CDR3 has 16 amino acids. The ends were cut back, 2 bases at V and 0 bases at J, with 12 bases in the middle.